This TCR beta chain was found in a study of blood T cell repertoires in COVID-19. Libraries were prepared by immunoSEQ multiplex PCR; TCRdb keeps only in-frame clonotypes and omits some of them. There are 200,000 to 300,000 clones in the sample; 86% occur only once, and more than 2% lies in the top ten. In germline, CDR1 is SGDLS, CDR2 YYNGEE. Trimming removed 4 bases from V and 2 bases from J; junction bases left unmatched: 6. The length of the CDR3 is 16 residues. The rearrangement links TRBV9 to TRBJ1-2; TRBD1 matches 12 bases. The specimen sequenced was PBMCs or T cells enriched from blood (not recorded which). This clonotype was sampled from a woman in her 50s who had recovered from COVID-19. Here the CDR3 DNA reads TGTGCCAGCAGCCCTCAGGGACAGGGGGCAAACTATGGCTACACCTTC. As protein: CASSPQGQGANYGYTF.